The 24 T cell receptor beta chains reported below all come from one sample, sequenced in a study of T cells in Graves' hyperthyroidism and ophthalmopathy. The source material, RNA transcripts, was used to amplify TCR beta CDR3 regions. HTBI primers drove first-round RT-PCR of the TCR CDR3. One entry per CDR3 protein, called by TCRdb with MiXCR from the multiplex PCR reads. This sample carries 350,000 to 450,000 distinct CDR3 sequences, approximately 18% of them seen once, and the ten largest clones take approximately 33%. Input material: blood. The receptor source for this set is a woman aged 25-40 years with Graves' hyperthyroidism that later progressed to Graves' ophthalmopathy.

The V and J genes are TRBV3-1 and TRBJ2-4, with D maybe TRBD2 (5 bases). Germline V gives CDR1 LGHDT, CDR2 YNNKEL (reference sequence). V lost 0 bases to trimming and J lost 0 bases, with 15 bases between them. CDR3 length: 18 residues. CDR3 sequence (DNA): TGTGCCAGCAGCCAAGAATCGGGGTTGTGGCTAGCCAAAAACATTCAGTACTTC. Translating it yields CASSQESGLWLAKNIQYF.

This clonotype came up many times. The J gene is TRBJ2-2, the V gene TRBV3-1, with a weak D call TRBD1 (5 bases). Germline V gene data show CDR1 as LGHDT and CDR2 as YNNKEL (reference sequence). V gave up 5 bases and J gave up 9 bases, with 16 bases separating them. The CDR3 has 14 residues. The CDR3 here is CASSFTRVSRELFF. The CDR3 DNA reads as TGTGCCAGCAGCTTTACCAGGGTTAGCAGGGAGCTGTTTTTT.

This chain connects TRBV4-1 to TRBJ1-1, with TRBD1 identical over 8 bases. The CDR3 is 19 amino acids. Trimming removed 0 bases from V and 1 base from J; junction bases left unmatched: 13. Germline lookup yields CDR1 MGHRA and CDR2 YSYEKL. CDR3 DNA sequence: TGCGCCAGCAGCCAAGATCAGGGACAGGCCGGCTTCTGGAACACTGAAGCTTTCTTT. Protein sequence: CASSQDQGQAGFWNTEAFF.

This clonotype was seen repeatedly, ten times or more. The rearrangement joins TRBV5-1 to TRBJ2-2; no firm D call. Deletions cut 3 bases from V and 4 bases from J, with 16 bases between. CDR1 is SGHRS and CDR2 is YFSETQ in the germline V gene. The CDR3 covers 16 residues. CDR3 nucleotide sequence: TGCGCCAGCAGCTCGAACCCCGACCCGATCACCGGGGAGCTGTTTTTT. This translates into CASSSNPDPITGELFF.

This clonotype was picked up one time. This chain joins TRBV5-1 and TRBJ2-3; perhaps TRBD1 as D (5 bases). The CDR3 totals 17 residues. The V and J ends lost 3 bases and 0 bases respectively, with 17 bases between them. Germline assignment: CDR1 SGHRS and CDR2 YFSETQ. The CDR3 sequence is CASSWGPPGESTDTQYF. The CDR3 DNA reads as TGCGCCAGCAGCTGGGGCCCCCCAGGAGAGAGCACAGATACGCAGTATTTT.

Ten or more counts support this clonotype. This rearrangement joins TRBV7-2 to TRBJ2-7; TRBD1 matches 7 bases. The CDR3 extends over 14 amino acids. V shed 6 bases, J shed 1 base, and the junction held 6 bases outside the gene matches. Germline values: CDR1 SGHTA, CDR2 FQGNSA. The chain's CDR3 is CASRPSGGSYEQYF. In DNA form, the CDR3 reads TGTGCCAGCAGGCCCTCAGGGGGATCCTACGAGCAGTACTTC.

This clonotype was seen many times. This chain uses TRBV4-1 with TRBJ1-1; 11 positions agree with TRBD1. There are 15 residues in the CDR3. V shed 0 bases, J shed 4 bases, and the junction held 1 base outside the gene matches. Germline assignment: CDR1 MGHRA and CDR2 YSYEKL. CDR3 region: CASSQEGQGVTEAFF. CDR3 bases: TGCGCCAGCAGCCAAGAGGGACAGGGGGTCACTGAAGCTTTCTTT.

J is TRBJ1-5 and V is TRBV5-6, with TRBD1 matching 8 bases. J was trimmed by 0 bases and V by 4 bases; bases with no gene match: 3. This CDR3 contains 15 residues. CDR1 and CDR2 (germline): SGHDT, YYEEEE. CDR3 residues: CASSKTGDSNQPQHF. The DNA for the CDR3 is TGTGCCAGCAGCAAGACAGGGGATAGCAATCAGCCCCAGCATTTT.

The rearrangement uses TRBV28 and TRBJ2-2; 7 bases are shared with TRBD1. Germline lookup yields CDR1 MDHEN and CDR2 SYDVKM. The CDR3 covers 16 residues. The J segment lost 5 bases and the V segment lost 4 bases, leaving 10 bases of the junction unmatched. The DNA of the CDR3 is TGTGCCAGCAGTTCTACCTGGGACAGTCTTACCGGGGAGCTGTTTTTT. Translation gives CASSSTWDSLTGELFF.

This clonotype was observed many times. The J gene is TRBJ2-3, the V gene TRBV20-1; D not resolved. Germline assignment: CDR1 DFQATT and CDR2 SNEGSKA (reference sequence). The V end was cut by 0 bases, the J end by 4 bases, with 11 bases between. CDR3 size: 14 residues. The CDR3 nucleotides read TGCAGTGCTAGAGATCCGCTAGACCCAGATACGCAGTATTTT. This codes for CSARDPLDPDTQYF.

This chain uses TRBV12-5 with TRBJ2-3; TRBD1 aligns across 12 bases. Germline V lookup: CDR1 LGHNT, CDR2 FRNRAP. V shed 5 bases, J shed 4 bases, and the junction held 13 bases outside the gene matches. The CDR3 has 18 amino acids. CDR3 DNA sequence: TGTGCTAGTGGTCGGCGGGGACAGGGGGCTCTCGGCGCAGATACGCAGTATTTT. It specifies CASGRRGQGALGADTQYF.

This clonotype was detected many times. The chain recombines TRBV11-2 with TRBJ2-1, with D unresolved. Trimming left V 3 bases short and J 7 bases short, with 16 bases between. The CDR3 is 15 amino acids. Germline assignment: CDR1 SGHAT and CDR2 FQNNGV. The CDR3 reads CASSFDPTPRNEQFF. The CDR3 coding sequence is TGTGCCAGCAGCTTTGACCCGACGCCTCGAAATGAGCAGTTCTTC.

This clonotype has a count of ten or more. This chain links TRBV2 with TRBJ1-6; D might be TRBD1 (6 bases). The CDR3 runs 18 residues. CDR1 is SNHLY, CDR2 FYNNEI, per germline. Trimming pared 2 bases from V and 5 bases from J, leaving 19 bases between. CDR3 nucleotides: TGTGCCAGCAGTGAATCCCTTGCCTGGACAGCGAATAATTCACCCCTCCACTTT. Encoded protein: CASSESLAWTANNSPLHF.

At least ten counts were recorded for this clonotype. The chain recombines TRBV18 with TRBJ1-5; a weak D match, TRBD1 (5 bases). Trimming shortened V by 3 bases and J by 4 bases, and 7 bases separated the two germline ends. The germline V gene encodes CDR1 KGHSH and CDR2 LQKENI. The length of the CDR3 is 13 residues. CDR3 amino acids: CASSPTENQPQHF. The CDR3 DNA reads TGTGCCAGCTCACCGACAGAAAATCAGCCCCAGCATTTT. The whole variable domain, remainder taken from reference TRBV18 and TRBJ1-5, is NAGVMQNPRHLVRRRGQEARLRCSPMKGHSHVYWYRQLPEEGLKFMVYLQKENIIDESGMPKERFSAEFPKEGPSILRIQQVVRGDSAAYFCASSPTENQPQHFGDGTRLSIL.

Many counts were recorded for this clonotype. V and J are TRBV7-9 and TRBJ2-7; the match to TRBD2 covers 8 bases. The CDR3 is 16 amino acids. The V gene's germline CDR1 is SEHNR and CDR2 FQNEAQ (reference sequence). The J segment lost 2 bases and the V segment lost 2 bases, leaving 8 bases of the junction unmatched. The CDR3 loop reads CASSLIAAGGPYEQYF. The CDR3 DNA sequence: TGTGCCAGCAGCTTAATCGCCGCGGGAGGCCCCTACGAGCAGTACTTC.

This clonotype was observed many times. This chain uses TRBV6-5 with TRBJ2-2, with a weak D call TRBD1 (5 bases). The germline CDR1 and CDR2 sequences are MNHEY and SVGAGI. The CDR3 loop spans 21 amino acids. Trimming pared 0 bases from V and 0 bases from J, leaving 23 bases between. The CDR3 DNA follows: TGTGCCAGCAGTTACTCCATCTTCTCAAAGGGGATCCCCTCGAACACCGGGGAGCTGTTTTTT. Amino acid sequence: CASSYSIFSKGIPSNTGELFF.

This clonotype was seen many times. The CDR3 here is CASSGLAADTQYF. The CDR3 DNA follows: TGTGCCAGCAGCGGACTAGCAGCAGATACGCAGTATTTT. The gene calls are TRBV7-9 and TRBJ2-3; TRBD2 aligns across 8 bases. CDR3 length: 13 amino acids. Trimming at V came to 5 bases and at J to 4 bases, leaving 2 bases not matched to a gene. CDR1 is SEHNR, CDR2 FQNEAQ, per germline (reference sequence). Using reference TRBV7-9 and TRBJ2-3 for the parts outside the CDR3, the full variable domain is DTGVSQNPRHKITKRGQNVTFRCDPISEHNRLYWYRQTLGQGPEFLTYFQNEAQLEKSRLLSDRFSAERPKGSFSTLEIQRTEQGDSAMYLCASSGLAADTQYFGPGTRLTVL.

The chain recombines TRBV7-8 with TRBJ2-1; D is uncertain. The CDR3 sequence is 15 residues long. Per the germline V gene, CDR1 is SGHVS and CDR2 is FQNEAQ. Trimming removed 0 bases at V and 4 bases at J, with 10 bases between. The CDR3 sequence is CASSLASGLYNEQFF. CDR3 DNA: TGTGCCAGCAGCTTAGCGTCGGGCCTATACAATGAGCAGTTCTTC.

This clonotype showed up many times. The genes are TRBV24-1 and TRBJ1-2, with no clear D. The germline V and J ends were trimmed by 3 bases and 5 bases, with 12 bases remaining between them. The germline V gene encodes CDR1 KGHDR and CDR2 SFDVKD. This CDR3 has 14 amino acids. As DNA, the CDR3 is TGTGCCACCAGTGATCGGACGGAGGATTATGGCTACACCTTC. Protein product: CATSDRTEDYGYTF.

This clonotype was seen only a few times. The chain combines TRBV27 with TRBJ1-1; D not certain. Germline CDR1 is MNHEY and CDR2 is SMNVEV (reference sequence). The CDR3 is 14 residues long. V lost 3 bases, J lost 4 bases, and 12 bases lay in between. The CDR3 here is CASSFAGSGTEAFF. In DNA form, the CDR3 reads TGTGCCAGCAGTTTTGCGGGGTCGGGCACTGAAGCTTTCTTT.

The table lists this clonotype with many counts. The V gene is TRBV12-3 or TRBV12-4, the J gene TRBJ2-5; 8 bases match TRBD1. CDR3 size: 16 residues. The V and J ends lost 0 bases and 5 bases, in that order; junction bases with no gene match: 8. The CDR3 loop is CASSLARAGGPETQYF. In nucleotides, the CDR3 is TGTGCCAGCAGTTTAGCGCGGGCAGGGGGCCCGGAGACCCAGTACTTC.

The sample holds many counts of this clonotype. This chain uses TRBV11-1 with TRBJ2-2; 10 positions agree with TRBD2. This CDR3 contains 17 residues. Trimming removed 2 bases from V and 1 base from J; junction bases left unmatched: 4. Per the germline V gene, CDR1 is SGHAT and CDR2 is FQDESV (reference sequence). This CDR3 reads CASSLISGRMNTGELFF. The CDR3, as DNA: TGTGCCAGCAGCTTAATTAGCGGGAGGATGAACACCGGGGAGCTGTTTTTT.

This clonotype was observed many times. The chain's CDR3 is CASSRAQPTEAFF. In nucleotides, the CDR3 is TGTGCCAGCTCACGGGCCCAACCCACTGAAGCTTTCTTT. The rearrangement uses TRBV18 and TRBJ1-1; no definite D call. V lost 4 bases and J 4 bases, leaving 10 bases between the germline ends. The CDR3 runs 13 residues. Germline assignment: CDR1 KGHSH and CDR2 LQKENI.

For this clonotype: The conserved final phenylalanine or tryptophan is absent from the CDR3, which likely points to a read error. The chain is built from TRBV5-1 and TRBJ1-1; the D is unclear. Germline assignment: CDR1 SGHRS and CDR2 YFSETQ. Trimming removed 4 bases at V and 2 bases at J, with 9 bases between. The length of the CDR3 is 13 residues. CDR3 residues: CASSKDGNTEAFL. CDR3 DNA sequence: TGCGCCAGCAGCAAGGACGGCAACACTGAAGCTTTCCTT.